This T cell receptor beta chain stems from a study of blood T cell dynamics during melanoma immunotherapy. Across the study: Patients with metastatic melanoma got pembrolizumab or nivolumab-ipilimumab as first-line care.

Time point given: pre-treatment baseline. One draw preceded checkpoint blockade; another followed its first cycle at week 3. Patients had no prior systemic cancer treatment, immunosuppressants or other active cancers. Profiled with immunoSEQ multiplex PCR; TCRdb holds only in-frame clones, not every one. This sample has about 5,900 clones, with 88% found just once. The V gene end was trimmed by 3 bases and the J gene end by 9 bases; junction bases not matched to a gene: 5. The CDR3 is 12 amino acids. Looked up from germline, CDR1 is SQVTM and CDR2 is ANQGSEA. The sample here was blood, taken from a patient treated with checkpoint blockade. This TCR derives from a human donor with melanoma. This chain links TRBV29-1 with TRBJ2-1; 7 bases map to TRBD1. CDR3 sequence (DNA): TGCAGCGTTGAGTCCACAGGGGTTGAGCAGTTCTTC. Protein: CSVESTGVEQFF.